Each of the 20 T cell receptor beta chains below was sequenced from the same sample in a study of blood T cell repertoires in COVID-19. Method: immunoSEQ multiplex PCR; TCRdb's copy keeps in-frame clones and lacks some. The sample includes around 90,000 clones, roughly 87% seen only once; the top ten take roughly 15%. The sequenced material came from peripheral blood. The receptor source for this set is a male donor with acute or convalescent COVID-19.

The chain joins TRBV18 to TRBJ1-1; no clear D gene. CDR1 KGHSH and CDR2 LQKENI come from the germline V gene. The CDR3 is 14 residues long. Trimming removed 0 bases from V and 3 bases from J, with 8 bases in between. CDR3: CASSPPTLDTEAFF. In DNA form, the CDR3 reads TGTGCCAGCTCACCACCGACATTGGACACTGAAGCTTTCTTT.

V gene TRBV5-4 combines with J gene TRBJ1-1; TRBD1 matches at 8 bases. From germline, CDR1 is SGHNT and CDR2 YYREEE (reference sequence). CDR3 length: 15 amino acids. The V and J ends lost 4 bases and 4 bases, in that order; junction bases with no gene match: 9. Written as DNA, the CDR3 is TGTGCCAGCAGCCTAAGACAGGGGATAGGCACTGAAGCTTTCTTT. As protein: CASSLRQGIGTEAFF.

In regard to this clone: Other DNA variants within this sample encode the same CDR3. The rearrangement uses TRBV3-1 (or the pseudogene TRBV3-2) and TRBJ1-5; D perhaps matches TRBD1 (5 bases). With 0 bases removed from V and 6 bases from J, the gap between germline ends came to 6 bases. The CDR3 length is 13 residues. Germline V gives CDR1 LGHDT, CDR2 YNNKEL (reference sequence). CDR3 DNA: TGTGCCAGCAGCCAAGATAGGGGTCAGCCCCAGCATTTT. This codes for CASSQDRGQPQHF.

This clone has just a few counts. This sequence joins TRBV19 and TRBJ2-7; 9 nucleotides match TRBD1. Germline loops: CDR1 LNHDA, CDR2 SQIVND (reference sequence). Trimming cost V 5 bases and J 6 bases; bases outside gene matches: 5. This CDR3 spans 13 amino acids. The CDR3 reads CASSADRGFEQYF. The CDR3 nucleotides read TGTGCCAGTAGTGCCGACAGGGGGTTCGAGCAGTACTTC.

V usage is TRBV6-5 and J usage is TRBJ1-1; D is undetermined. V was shortened by 6 bases and J by 2 bases, with 10 bases between the two germline ends. Germline V CDR1 and CDR2: MNHEY, SVGAGI. The CDR3 covers 13 residues. Here the CDR3 DNA reads TGTGCCAGCAGGAGGGTCCTAAACACTGAAGCTTTCTTT. This gives the protein CASRRVLNTEAFF.

V usage is TRBV5-1 and J usage is TRBJ2-5, with TRBD1 matching over 8 bases. The CDR3 runs to 14 residues. The V gene's germline CDR1 is SGHRS and CDR2 YFSETQ. V was pared by 4 bases and J by 4 bases, with 6 bases of the junction left unmatched. The CDR3 sequence is CASSPGTGVETQYF. For the CDR3, the DNA is TGCGCCAGCAGCCCGGGGACAGGTGTAGAGACCCAGTACTTC.

DNA of the CDR3: TGTGCCAGTAGCCAGACAGGGGGCACGCGGAAACTGTTTTTT. Residues: CASSQTGGTRKLFF. This chain uses TRBV19 with TRBJ1-4; the match to TRBD1 covers 10 bases. This CDR3 region has 14 residues. V lost 6 bases, J lost 11 bases, and 9 bases stayed unmatched. Germline lookup yields CDR1 LNHDA and CDR2 SQIVND (reference sequence).

This rearrangement joins TRBV18 to TRBJ2-1, with 7 bases lining up with TRBD1. With 4 bases clipped from V and 7 bases from J, the junction kept 7 bases outside the gene matches. Germline assignment: CDR1 KGHSH and CDR2 LQKENI. The CDR3 totals 14 residues. Here the CDR3 reads CASSRDRGDNEQFF. The CDR3 bases are TGTGCCAGCTCACGGGACAGAGGGGATAATGAGCAGTTCTTC. Based on the CDR3 plus reference TRBV18 and TRBJ2-1, the full variable domain is NAGVMQNPRHLVRRRGQEARLRCSPMKGHSHVYWYRQLPEEGLKFMVYLQKENIIDESGMPKERFSAEFPKEGPSILRIQQVVRGDSAAYFCASSRDRGDNEQFFGPGTRLTVL.

The rearrangement uses TRBV5-5 and TRBJ2-7; the D is unclear. V shed 4 bases and J shed 2 bases, with 4 bases lying between them. CDR1 is SGHKS, CDR2 YYEKEE, per germline (reference sequence). The CDR3 is 11 residues long. The CDR3 here is CASSLTYEQYF. CDR3 DNA: TGTGCCAGCAGCCTTACCTACGAGCAGTACTTC.

The sample holds one count of this clone. The chain recombines TRBV5-5 with TRBJ2-2; 7 bases are shared with TRBD1. CDR1 is SGHKS, CDR2 YYEKEE, per germline (reference sequence). There are 15 residues in the CDR3. V trimming: 2 bases; J trimming: 5 bases; junction bases outside the gene matches: 6. The CDR3 DNA sequence: TGTGCCAGCAGCTTTAACAGGGGTAGGACCGGGGAGCTGTTTTTT. This sequence encodes CASSFNRGRTGELFF.

The chain couples TRBV19 to TRBJ2-2; 10 positions match TRBD2. This CDR3 contains 15 residues. Germline V gene lookup returns CDR1 LNHDA and CDR2 SQIVND (reference sequence). The V and J ends lost 7 bases and 4 bases, in that order; junction bases with no gene match: 6. The CDR3, as DNA: TGTGCCAGTAAGGTCGGGACTAGCGCCACCGGGGAGCTGTTTTTT. It is translated as CASKVGTSATGELFF.

The chain has TRBV6-2 or TRBV6-3 and TRBJ2-4; D remains ambiguous. Germline assignment: CDR1 MNHEY and CDR2 SVGEGT. Deletions cut 5 bases from V and 1 base from J, with 9 bases between. This CDR3 has 14 residues. The CDR3 DNA reads as TGTGCCAGCAGTCCCCCCGGGGCCAAAAACATTCAGTACTTC. Amino acid sequence: CASSPPGAKNIQYF.

V usage is TRBV19 and J usage is TRBJ2-2, with a weak D call TRBD1 (5 bases). Germline CDR1 reads LNHDA; CDR2 reads SQIVND (reference sequence). Between the trimmed V and J ends, which lost 3 bases and 1 base, there was a span of 15 bases. The CDR3 extends over 17 amino acids. Here the CDR3 DNA reads TGTGCCAGTAGTATTTTACTCCGAACAGGGAACACCGGGGAGCTGTTTTTT. Amino acid sequence: CASSILLRTGNTGELFF.

On this clone itself: Other DNA sequences in this sample translate to the same CDR3. This CDR3 is CASSDRSNQPQHF. CDR3 DNA: TGTGCCAGCAGTGACAGGAGCAATCAGCCCCAGCATTTT. J is TRBJ1-5 and V is TRBV6-1; D is unresolved. Germline V gene data show CDR1 as MNHNS and CDR2 as SASEGT. The V gene lost 3 bases and the J gene lost 1 base, with 4 bases spanning the gap. This CDR3 region has 13 residues.

This clone has just one count. This rearrangement joins TRBV20-1 to TRBJ2-7, with D maybe TRBD2 (6 bases). Per the germline V gene, CDR1 is DFQATT and CDR2 is SNEGSKA (reference sequence). The V end lost 3 bases, the J end lost 2 bases, and 8 bases lay between the germline ends. CDR3 size: 12 residues. CDR3 residues: CSASPGAYEQYF. The CDR3 bases are TGCAGTGCTAGTCCGGGGGCCTACGAGCAGTACTTC.

V usage is TRBV7-2 and J usage is TRBJ2-2, with 7 positions matching TRBD1. J was trimmed by 3 bases and V by 7 bases; bases with no gene match: 8. The CDR3 covers 15 residues. Germline V lookup: CDR1 SGHTA, CDR2 FQGNSA. The CDR3 nucleotides are TGTGCCAGCACCCACAGGGGTGGCGACACCGGGGAGCTGTTTTTT. This translates into CASTHRGGDTGELFF.

CDR3 region: CASSVVGTVGGYTF. The CDR3 region has the DNA TGTGCCAGCAGCGTAGTTGGGACAGTCGGCGGCTACACCTTC. V gene TRBV9 combines with J gene TRBJ1-2; 7 bases match TRBD1. CDR1 SGDLS and CDR2 YYNGEE come from the germline V gene. This CDR3 region has 14 residues. J gave up 8 bases and V 0 bases, and 7 bases lay outside the gene matches.

This sequence joins TRBV5-4 and TRBJ1-6; D is possibly TRBD1 (6 bases). Deletions cut 4 bases from V and 10 bases from J, with 12 bases between. The CDR3 has 13 amino acids. Germline CDR1 and CDR2: SGHNT and YYREEE (reference sequence). CDR3 protein: CASSRGGDSPLHF. CDR3 nucleotide sequence: TGTGCCAGCAGCAGGGGGGGAGACTCACCCCTCCACTTT. Filled out from reference TRBV5-4 and TRBJ1-6, the complete variable domain reads ETGVTQSPTHLIKTRGQQVTLRCSSQSGHNTVSWYQQALGQGPQFIFQYYREEENGRGNFPPRFSGLQFPNYSSELNVNALELDDSALYLCASSRGGDSPLHFGNGTRLTVT.

This chain connects TRBV7-2 to TRBJ1-5; 7 bases are shared with TRBD1. Germline CDR1 SGHTA, CDR2 FQGNSA. Trimming at V came to 5 bases and at J to 7 bases, leaving 8 bases not matched to a gene. The CDR3 spans 14 residues. The CDR3 bases are TGTGCCAGCAGCCAAGGGGGCATAGGGCAGCCCCAGCATTTT. Translating gives CASSQGGIGQPQHF.

The rearrangement links TRBV2 to TRBJ1-2, with 9 bases matching TRBD1. Trimming took 7 bases from V and 4 from J; bases not matched to a gene: 13. Germline V gene sequence: CDR1 SNHLY, CDR2 FYNNEI. The CDR3 has 16 amino acids. The CDR3 DNA sequence: TGTGCCAGCAAACTTACCCCGGGACAGGGACCCTATGGCTACACCTTC. This sequence encodes CASKLTPGQGPYGYTF.